These T cell receptor beta chains were read from a single sample in a study of blood T cell repertoires in COVID-19. The table came from immunoSEQ multiplex PCR; TCRdb's copy has only in-frame clones and leaves some out. Of roughly 330,000 clones detected, around 90% appear once; the ten largest clones hold about 6%. Input material: PBMCs or T cells enriched from blood (not recorded which). The receptors originated from a woman aged 30 to 39 who had recovered from COVID-19. Both conserved end residues are part of each CDR3. Fields, in order: J gene, V gene, clone size, D gene, CDR3 protein, CDR3 DNA. A D gene is named only where the DNA matches it firmly. Where a row states a size, it is once, few, many or the class of an expanded clone; other rows omit it.

TRBJ2-1 TRBV3-1/TRBV3-2 . . CASSQVGEAVGARNEQFF TGTGCCAGCAGCCAAGTAGGGGAAGCCGTGGGGGCTCGCAATGAGCAGTTCTTC
TRBJ2-4 TRBV25-1 . . CASSEFLSDKNIQYF TGTGCCAGCAGTGAATTCTTGTCAGACAAAAACATTCAGTACTTC
TRBJ1-6 TRBV2 once . CASSEGGNSPLHF TGTGCCAGCAGTGAGGGCGGGAATTCACCCCTCCACTTT
TRBJ1-2 TRBV5-1 . . CASSSENRRDNYGYTF TGCGCCAGCAGCTCAGAAAACAGGAGAGATAACTATGGCTACACCTTC
TRBJ2-5 TRBV5-1 . TRBD1 CASSWGTGQETQYF TGCGCCAGCAGCTGGGGGACAGGCCAAGAGACCCAGTACTTC
TRBJ2-7 TRBV19 . . CASSSQSGGLPLEQYF TGTGCCAGTAGTTCCCAAAGTGGGGGGTTACCTCTCGAGCAGTACTTC
TRBJ2-5 TRBV3-1/TRBV3-2 . TRBD2 CASSTRLAGQETQYF TGTGCCAGCAGCACTCGACTAGCGGGGCAAGAGACCCAGTACTTC
TRBJ1-2 TRBV10-3 few TRBD1 CAISEGQVAVYGYTF TGTGCCATCAGTGAGGGACAGGTCGCAGTATATGGCTACACCTTC
TRBJ2-7 TRBV19 . TRBD2 CASSGTSPHEQYF TGTGCCAGTAGCGGGACTAGTCCACACGAGCAGTACTTC
TRBJ2-1 TRBV10-3 . TRBD2 CAISEPGLAGGREFF TGTGCCATCAGTGAGCCGGGACTAGCGGGGGGCCGGGAGTTCTTC
TRBJ1-3 TRBV19 . . CASSTTGNSGNTIYF TGTGCCAGTAGTACGACAGGAAACTCTGGAAACACCATATATTTT
TRBJ2-3 TRBV29-1 . TRBD1 CAGTGGIDTQYF TGCGCCGGGACAGGAGGGATAGATACGCAGTATTTT
TRBJ1-1 TRBV14 . . CASSPEDSIMNTEAFF TGTGCCAGCAGCCCCGAGGACAGCATCATGAACACTGAAGCTTTCTTT
TRBJ1-4 TRBV19 . TRBD1 CASRRHGTGGALSEKLFF TGTGCCAGTAGGAGACACGGGACAGGGGGCGCCTTGAGTGAAAAACTGTTTTTT
TRBJ1-2 TRBV12-3/TRBV12-4 . . CASRYTGFGYTF TGTGCCAGCAGATATACAGGGTTTGGCTACACCTTC
TRBJ1-5 TRBV4-3 . . CASSQDLRGNQPQHF TGCGCCAGCAGCCAAGATCTGCGGGGGAATCAGCCCCAGCATTTT
TRBJ1-1 TRBV19 . . CASSISRANTEAFF TGTGCCAGTAGTATTTCCAGGGCCAACACTGAAGCTTTCTTT
TRBJ1-1 TRBV7-8 . TRBD1 CASSAGGWDTEAFF TGTGCCAGCAGTGCAGGGGGCTGGGACACTGAAGCTTTCTTT
TRBJ1-2 TRBV6-2/TRBV6-3 . . CASSFQGRVYTF TGTGCCAGCAGTTTTCAGGGGAGGGTCTACACCTTC
TRBJ1-4 TRBV27 . TRBD1 CASSLGTGRYGNEKLFF TGTGCCAGCAGTTTAGGGACAGGGAGGTACGGTAATGAAAAACTGTTTTTT
TRBJ1-2 TRBV19 many TRBD1 CASSYGQGANYGYTF TGTGCCAGTAGTTATGGCCAGGGGGCTAACTATGGCTACACCTTC
TRBJ1-2 TRBV19 . TRBD1 CASTLAGQGTSYGYTF TGTGCCAGTACACTAGCAGGACAGGGAACTTCCTATGGCTACACCTTC
TRBJ2-1 TRBV10-3 . . CAIMGPTLNNEQFF TGTGCCATCATGGGGCCGACGCTCAACAATGAGCAGTTCTTC
TRBJ1-1 TRBV7-9 few . CASRFGGGATEAFF TGTGCCAGCAGATTCGGTGGGGGCGCCACTGAAGCTTTCTTT
TRBJ1-1 TRBV11-2 . . CASSLSFGGTEAFF TGTGCCAGCAGCTTGTCGTTCGGGGGCACTGAAGCTTTCTTT
TRBJ2-7 TRBV10-1 . TRBD1 CASSERGRISEQYF TGCGCCAGCAGTGAGAGGGGGCGCATCAGCGAGCAGTACTTC
TRBJ1-2 TRBV6-5 . . CASSYAGGRGYGYTF TGTGCCAGCAGTTACGCCGGGGGAAGAGGCTATGGCTACACCTTC
TRBJ1-5 TRBV6-2/TRBV6-3 . TRBD1 CASSYRQGGYQPQHF TGTGCCAGCAGTTACAGACAGGGAGGCTATCAGCCCCAGCATTTT
TRBJ1-2 TRBV18 . TRBD1 CASSTTGVDGYTF TGTGCCAGCTCAACGACAGGGGTCGACGGCTACACCTTC
TRBJ1-4 TRBV6-5 few . CASSYSFANEKLFF TGTGCCAGCAGTTACTCGTTCGCTAATGAAAAACTGTTTTTT
TRBJ2-7 TRBV4-2 . TRBD2 CASSQGLAGVSVGEQYF TGTGCCAGCAGCCAAGGTCTAGCGGGGGTTTCAGTTGGCGAGCAGTACTTC
TRBJ2-1 TRBV23-1 . TRBD2 CHPSGGAGHEQFF TGCCACCCTAGCGGGGGGGCCGGGCATGAGCAGTTCTTC
TRBJ2-2 TRBV24-1 . . CATSAFTGELFF TGTGCCACCAGTGCCTTTACCGGGGAGCTGTTTTTT
TRBJ1-2 TRBV30 . . CAWRWQGNNYGYTF TGTGCCTGGAGATGGCAGGGTAATAACTATGGCTACACCTTC
TRBJ2-3 TRBV11-3 . TRBD2 CASSPGTSGGLPHTQYF TGTGCCAGCAGCCCCGGGACTAGCGGGGGGTTGCCCCATACGCAGTATTTT
TRBJ1-1 TRBV5-5 . TRBD1 CASSPQGVYTEAFF TGTGCCAGCAGCCCACAGGGGGTTTACACTGAAGCTTTCTTT
TRBJ2-5 TRBV30 . TRBD2 CAWSTGAGAGETQYF TGTGCCTGGAGTACCGGAGCGGGGGCAGGAGAGACCCAGTACTTC
TRBJ1-5 TRBV5-1 . TRBD1 CASSPTGIDQPQHF TGCGCCAGCAGCCCGACAGGGATTGATCAGCCCCAGCATTTT
TRBJ2-7 TRBV14 . . CASSQSIGGFLSEQYF TGTGCCAGCAGCCAATCAATAGGGGGATTCCTCAGCGAGCAGTACTTC
TRBJ1-3 TRBV28 . TRBD1 CAGRDRGSGNTIYF TGTGCCGGAAGGGACAGGGGATCTGGAAACACCATATATTTT
TRBJ2-1 TRBV5-1 . . CASSFGQNFYNEQFF TGCGCCAGCAGCTTTGGACAGAACTTCTACAATGAGCAGTTCTTC
TRBJ1-1 TRBV9 once . CASSTGKGTEAFF TGTGCCAGCAGCACCGGGAAGGGCACTGAAGCTTTCTTT
TRBJ1-5 TRBV2 . . CASSVAHYSNQPQHF TGTGCCAGCAGTGTTGCACATTATAGCAATCAGCCCCAGCATTTT
TRBJ1-3 TRBV6-6 . . CASSPRGQIGNTIYF TGTGCCAGCAGTCCTCGAGGACAGATCGGAAACACCATATATTTT
TRBJ1-1 TRBV7-7 . TRBD1 CASSQLPVGQGSNTEAFF TGTGCTAGCAGCCAACTTCCCGTGGGACAGGGATCGAACACTGAAGCTTTCTTT
TRBJ1-6 TRBV6-1 . TRBD1 CASSETGGTNNSPLHF TGTGCCAGCAGTGAAACAGGGGGGACGAATAATTCACCCCTCCACTTT
TRBJ1-6 TRBV4-3 . TRBD1 CASSQVQTIPRYRGQNSPLHF TGCGCCAGCAGCCAAGTTCAAACCATCCCCCGCTACAGGGGTCAGAATTCACCCCTCCACTTT
TRBJ2-2 TRBV19 . TRBD1 CASSLRGQGANTGELFF TGTGCCAGTAGTCTCCGCGGACAGGGGGCGAACACCGGGGAGCTGTTTTTT
TRBJ1-2 TRBV27 . TRBD1 CASSFGTGYGYTF TGTGCCAGCAGTTTCGGGACAGGGTACGGCTACACCTTC